Listed here are 28 T cell receptor beta chains from one sample, sequenced in a study of control samples from healthy donors and cancer patients. TCRdb's table, derived via immunoSEQ multiplex PCR, lists solely in-frame clones and lacks some. The repertoire has under 15,000 clones, over 75% of them found once; the top ten carry approximately 2.8%. What was sequenced was formalin-fixed, paraffin-embedded tissue. The receptors derive from a male donor with melanoma.

The V gene is TRBV7-9, the J gene TRBJ1-2; D possibly corresponds to TRBD1 (5 bases). Trimming removed 6 bases from V and 3 bases from J, with 14 bases in between. CDR1 SEHNR and CDR2 FQNEAQ come from the germline V gene (reference sequence). The CDR3 totals 14 residues. The CDR3 sequence: CASSRGAVDYGYTF. DNA of the CDR3: TGTGCCAGCAGTCGAGGGGCGGTGGACTATGGCTACACCTTC.

The J gene is TRBJ2-1, the V gene TRBV15, with 11 nucleotides matching TRBD2. The CDR3 totals 19 residues. Trimming cost V 8 bases and J 0 bases; bases outside gene matches: 15. CDR1 and CDR2 (germline): LNHNV, YYDKDF (reference sequence). This chain's CDR3 is CATWGPGLAALSSYNEQFF. DNA for the CDR3: TGTGCCACCTGGGGACCGGGACTAGCGGCACTCAGCTCCTACAATGAGCAGTTCTTC.

DNA for the CDR3: TGTGCCAGCAGCGTAGTAGACCAAGATCAGCCCCAGCATTTT. The encoded protein is CASSVVDQDQPQHF. The genes are TRBV9 and TRBJ1-5; D is unresolved. Trimming left V 0 bases short and J 5 bases short, with 9 bases between. This CDR3 region has 14 residues. The germline V gene has CDR1 SGDLS and CDR2 YYNGEE.

The chain recombines TRBV28 with TRBJ1-3, with unresolved D. V dropped 2 bases and J dropped 1 base, with 9 bases sitting between them. The CDR3 is 15 amino acids. From germline, CDR1 is MDHEN and CDR2 SYDVKM. Here the CDR3 reads CASSLAERSGNTIYF. In nucleotides, the CDR3 is TGTGCCAGCAGTTTAGCAGAGCGTTCTGGAAACACCATATATTTT.

The chain joins TRBV6-2 or TRBV6-3 to TRBJ2-3, with 8 nucleotides matching TRBD2. CDR3 size: 13 residues. Looked up from germline, CDR1 is MNHEY and CDR2 is SVGEGT. V lost 4 bases, J lost 11 bases, and 8 bases stayed unmatched. CDR3 sequence reads: CASSFPFGGGQYF. CDR3 DNA: TGTGCCAGCAGTTTTCCCTTCGGGGGGGGGCAGTATTTT.

V gene TRBV12-3 or TRBV12-4 combines with J gene TRBJ2-1; no clear D. CDR3 length: 12 amino acids. V gave up 1 base and J gave up 6 bases, with 4 bases separating them. The CDR3 nucleotides read TGTGCCAGCAGTTTAGTTGGCAATGAGCAGTTCTTC. Its translation is CASSLVGNEQFF.

This CDR3 reads CASSLRTPDTQYF. CDR3 in DNA: TGTGCCAGCAGCTTAAGGACGCCAGATACGCAGTATTTT. The chain employs TRBV7-3 and TRBJ2-3; D gene uncertain. Trimming left V 1 base short and J 4 bases short, with 6 bases between. The CDR3 covers 13 residues. The germline V gene has CDR1 SGHTA and CDR2 FQGTGA. Variable domain in full (rest from reference TRBV7-3 and TRBJ2-3): GAGVSQTPSNKVTEKGKYVELRCDPISGHTALYWYRQSLGQGPEFLIYFQGTGAADDSGLPNDRFFAVRPEGSVSTLKIQRTERGDSAVYLCASSLRTPDTQYFGPGTRLTVL.

The chain has TRBV28 and TRBJ1-3; 8 positions match TRBD1. This CDR3 has 20 residues. V was clipped by 6 bases and J by 0 bases; unmatched bases: 19. CDR1 is MDHEN and CDR2 is SYDVKM in the germline V gene. The CDR3, as DNA: TGTGCCAGCAGAGCTTTTAGCGGGACAGGACATCTGAGCTCTGGAAACACCATATATTTT. Protein sequence: CASRAFSGTGHLSSGNTIYF.

This chain links TRBV18 with TRBJ2-1; 13 bases are a match to TRBD2. There are 15 residues in the CDR3. The J segment lost 10 bases and the V segment lost 6 bases, leaving 9 bases of the junction unmatched. Germline CDR1 reads KGHSH; CDR2 reads LQKENI. CDR3 residues: CASSPGTSGVGEQFF. The CDR3 DNA follows: TGTGCCAGCTCGCCGGGGACTAGCGGGGTGGGCGAGCAGTTCTTC.

This clone has only one observation. This chain links TRBV19 with TRBJ1-5; TRBD1 matches 9 bases. CDR1 and CDR2 from the germline V gene are LNHDA and SQIVND (reference sequence). Trimming removed 3 bases from V and 3 bases from J; junction bases left unmatched: 3. The CDR3 runs 15 residues. The CDR3 coding sequence is TGTGCCAGTAGTATGGACAGGGGAGACAATCAGCCCCAGCATTTT. It yields the protein CASSMDRGDNQPQHF.

Of note for this clone: One end of the junction is discordant with germline, which a read error may explain. The J gene is TRBJ2-5, the V gene TRBV7-6, with 10 bases matching TRBD2. There are 16 residues in the CDR3. Germline V gene sequence: CDR1 SGHVS, CDR2 FNYEAQ. The CDR3 region is CASSLAGLAGAEIQYF. CDR3 coding DNA: TGTGCCAGCAGCTTAGCAGGGCTAGCGGGAGCAGAGATCCAGTACTTC.

This clone showed up just once. The CDR3 is CASSFTGTGNSYEQYF. The DNA for the CDR3 is TGTGCCAGCAGCTTCACCGGGACAGGAAACTCCTACGAGCAGTACTTC. The rearrangement links TRBV7-9 to TRBJ2-7, with 8 bases fitting TRBD1. The CDR3 is made up of 16 amino acids. V was clipped by 3 bases and J by 0 bases; unmatched bases: 7. Germline V CDR1 and CDR2: SEHNR, FQNEAQ (reference sequence).

This clone was counted a single time. V is TRBV7-9 and J is TRBJ1-2; a possible D gene is TRBD1 (5 bases). The CDR3 has 14 residues. Germline V gene sequence: CDR1 SEHNR, CDR2 FQNEAQ (reference sequence). V lost 1 base to trimming and J lost 2 bases, with 8 bases between them. Here the CDR3 reads CASSLEAGNYGYTF. DNA for the CDR3: TGTGCCAGCAGCTTAGAGGCAGGGAACTATGGCTACACCTTC.

This clone was recorded only once. This rearrangement joins TRBV29-1 to TRBJ1-2; D is uncertain. CDR3 length: 12 residues. CDR1 SQVTM and CDR2 ANQGSEA come from the germline V gene. Trimming stripped 4 bases from V and 6 bases from J, with 12 bases between. CDR3 protein: CSVARSAHGYTF. The DNA for the CDR3 is TGCAGCGTTGCACGGAGCGCACATGGCTACACCTTC. The full variable domain, rest sourced from reference TRBV29-1 and TRBJ1-2, is SAVISQKPSRDICQRGTSLTIQCQVDSQVTMMFWYRQQPGQSLTLIATANQGSEATYESGFVIDKFPISRPNLTFSTLTVSNMSPEDSSIYLCSVARSAHGYTFGSGTRLTVV.

The chain employs TRBV9 and TRBJ2-1; 11 bases map to TRBD2. Germline V lookup: CDR1 SGDLS, CDR2 YYNGEE. The ends lost 4 bases at V and 4 bases at J; junction bases unmatched: 7. This CDR3 has 16 amino acids. The CDR3 reads CASSPSSGREYNEQFF. The CDR3 DNA sequence: TGTGCCAGCAGCCCCAGTAGCGGGAGGGAATACAATGAGCAGTTCTTC.

The chain links TRBV2 to TRBJ2-7, with TRBD2 as a possible D gene (6 bases). The CDR3 contains 14 residues. CDR1 is SNHLY, CDR2 FYNNEI, per germline. The V end lost 7 bases, the J end lost 2 bases, and 15 bases lay between the germline ends. The CDR3 reads CASTGLAETYEQYF. CDR3 DNA: TGTGCCAGCACCGGATTAGCGGAAACCTACGAGCAGTACTTC.

This chain joins TRBV6-5 and TRBJ2-3; maybe TRBD2 (5 bases). Deletions cut 8 bases from V and 0 bases from J, with 6 bases between. Germline CDR1 is MNHEY and CDR2 is SVGAGI. The CDR3 spans 12 residues. CDR3 sequence: CASGRSTDTQYF. The CDR3 nucleotides read TGTGCCAGCGGGAGAAGCACAGATACGCAGTATTTT.

The rearrangement links TRBV5-1 to TRBJ1-2; D not resolved. In germline, CDR1 is SGHRS, CDR2 YFSETQ. CDR3 size: 11 residues. With 4 bases removed from V and 2 bases from J, the gap between germline ends came to 3 bases. CDR3 sequence (DNA): TGCGCCAGCAGCGACAACTATGGCTACACCTTC. It is translated as CASSDNYGYTF.

Only a few counts were recorded for this clone. This rearrangement joins TRBV6-4 to TRBJ2-1; tentative D call: TRBD2 (5 bases). This CDR3 comprises 15 residues. V lost 3 bases and J lost 0, with 9 bases in between. Per germline, CDR1 MRHNA and CDR2 SNTAGT. The CDR3 spells CASSEMSGSYNEQFF. CDR3 in DNA: TGTGCCAGCAGTGAGATGAGCGGCTCCTACAATGAGCAGTTCTTC.

This chain uses TRBV6-1 with TRBJ2-4; no firm D call. The CDR3 has 14 residues. Deletions cut 1 base from V and 6 bases from J, with 10 bases between. Germline CDR1 MNHNS, CDR2 SASEGT. The CDR3 DNA sequence: TGTGCCAGCAGTGAAGAGGTAACAATAAACATTCAGTACTTC. It translates to CASSEEVTINIQYF.

This clone occurred once. The chain has TRBV7-9 and TRBJ1-2; weak D call: TRBD1 (6 bases). The CDR3 is 15 residues long. V lost 2 bases and J 6 bases, leaving 16 bases between the germline ends. Germline CDR1 and CDR2: SEHNR and FQNEAQ (reference sequence). The CDR3 here is CASSLSFQGLNGYTF. The CDR3 coding sequence is TGTGCCAGCAGCTTAAGTTTTCAGGGGCTTAATGGCTACACCTTC.

V and J are TRBV25-1 and TRBJ2-2; perhaps TRBD1 as D (6 bases). The V gene's germline CDR1 is MGHDK and CDR2 SYGVNS. Trimming took off 6 bases at V and 1 base at J, with 12 bases between the two ends. This CDR3 region has 15 residues. CDR3 sequence (DNA): TGTGCCAGCAGCCCCGCCAGGGGGAACACCGGGGAGCTGTTTTTT. Its translation: CASSPARGNTGELFF. The entire variable domain, with the rest obtained from reference TRBV25-1 and TRBJ2-2, is as follows: EADIYQTPRYLVIGTGKKITLECSQTMGHDKMYWYQQDPGMELHLIHYSYGVNSTEKGDLSSESTVSRIRTEHFPLTLESARPSHTSQYLCASSPARGNTGELFFGEGSRLTVL.

The chain combines TRBV7-3 with TRBJ1-2; D call uncertain. CDR3 size: 14 residues. V lost 5 bases and J lost 4, with 14 bases in between. The V gene's germline CDR1 is SGHTA and CDR2 FQGTGA. In DNA form, the CDR3 reads TGTGCCAGCAGCCCCCAGACGGGATCCTATGGCTACACCTTC. Its translation is CASSPQTGSYGYTF.

The chain uses TRBV12-2 and TRBJ2-1; TRBD2, the table's D call, was not compared with the DNA. TRBV12-2 is a listed pseudogene. This CDR3 spans 15 amino acids. The CDR3, as DNA: TGTGCAAGTCGCTTAGGCGGGACTATTTACAATGAGCAGTTCTTC. It translates to CASRLGGTIYNEQFF.

The chain recombines TRBV27 with TRBJ1-5; maybe TRBD1 (6 bases). CDR1 is MNHEY, CDR2 SMNVEV, per germline (reference sequence). The CDR3 runs 15 residues. Between the trimmed V and J ends, which lost 3 bases and 1 base, there was a span of 10 bases. This CDR3 is CASSFGGGSNQPQHF. In DNA form, the CDR3 reads TGTGCCAGCAGTTTCGGGGGGGGCAGCAATCAGCCCCAGCATTTT.

The chain joins TRBV10-1 to TRBJ2-2; D is perhaps TRBD1 or TRBD2 (8 bases each). This CDR3 spans 19 amino acids. CDR1 and CDR2 from the germline V gene are WNHNN and SYGVQD (reference sequence). Trimming cost V 8 bases and J 5 bases, with 30 bases left between them. The CDR3 here is CASDTAAGGISGTTGELFF. The CDR3 DNA reads as TGCGCCAGCGACACAGCGGCAGGGGGCATTAGCGGGACTACCGGGGAGCTGTTTTTT.

This chain uses TRBV12-5 with TRBJ2-7; 7 nucleotides align to TRBD2. CDR1 is LGHNT, CDR2 FRNRAP, per germline. V lost 7 bases and J lost 2; bases outside the gene matches: 5. CDR3 length equals 13 residues. The CDR3 loop is CASASGGAYEQYV. DNA for the CDR3: TGTGCTAGTGCCTCGGGAGGAGCCTACGAGCAGTACGTC.

The V call is TRBV19, the J call TRBJ1-2, with a tentative D call TRBD1 (6 bases). Germline V lookup: CDR1 LNHDA, CDR2 SQIVND (reference sequence). This CDR3 has 16 amino acids. V was trimmed by 8 bases and J by 8 bases, leaving 27 bases between them. The CDR3 reads CASDGGQGGRGEGYTF. For the CDR3, the DNA is TGTGCCAGTGATGGGGGCCAGGGAGGAAGAGGGGAAGGCTACACCTTC. The full variable domain, with the rest looked up from reference TRBV19 and TRBJ1-2, is DGGITQSPKYLFRKEGQNVTLSCEQNLNHDAMYWYRQDPGQGLRLIYYSQIVNDFQKGDIAEGYSVSREKKESFPLTVTSAQKNPTAFYLCASDGGQGGRGEGYTFGSGTRLTVV.